The 11 T cell receptor beta chains below all came from one sample that was sequenced in a study of T cells after yellow fever vaccination. TCRdb redid the calling of the 5' RACE reads with MiXCR, one entry per CDR3 protein. The sample holds roughly 350,000 distinct CDR3 sequences, roughly 3.9% seen once. This specimen consisted of PBMCs, obtained 5 days after the yellow fever booster vaccination. All receptors come from a young man who received the YFV17D yellow fever vaccine.

The genes are TRBV5-6 and TRBJ2-1; D uncertain. Germline lookup yields CDR1 SGHDT and CDR2 YYEEEE. The CDR3 spans 14 residues. V lost 4 bases, J lost 8 bases, and 16 bases lay in between. In nucleotides, the CDR3 is TGTGCCAGCAGCGACGAAGGTGCCGACGATGAGCAGTTCTTC. This gives the protein CASSDEGADDEQFF. Full variable domain (missing parts from reference TRBV5-6 and TRBJ2-1): DAGVTQSPTHLIKTRGQQVTLRCSPKSGHDTVSWYQQALGQGPQFIFQYYEEEERQRGNFPDRFSGHQFPNYSSELNVNALLLGDSALYLCASSDEGADDEQFFGPGTRLTVL.

At least ten counts were recorded for this clonotype. The chain has TRBV4-3 and TRBJ2-1, with 8 bases identical to TRBD2. This CDR3 has 13 residues. The J segment lost 5 bases and the V segment lost 4 bases, leaving 1 base of the junction unmatched. From germline, CDR1 is LGHNA and CDR2 YSLEER. This chain's CDR3 is CASSPGGDNEQFF. The CDR3 DNA is TGCGCCAGCAGCCCCGGGGGGGACAATGAGCAGTTCTTC.

There are a few counts of this clonotype. The chain joins TRBV2 to TRBJ2-5; 12 bases are shared with TRBD2. Looked up from germline, CDR1 is SNHLY and CDR2 is FYNNEI. This CDR3 region has 13 residues. The trim removed 5 bases at V and 9 bases at J, leaving 4 bases unmatched. This CDR3 reads CASSQTSGGAQYF. CDR3 coding DNA: TGTGCCAGCAGTCAGACTAGCGGGGGTGCCCAGTACTTC.

The chain is built from TRBV7-2 and TRBJ1-2; no clear D. CDR3 size: 16 residues. Trimming removed 5 bases at V and 5 bases at J, with 21 bases between. Germline-derived CDR1 and CDR2 are SGHTA and FQGNSA. CDR3 in DNA: TGTGCCAGCAGCCGAATTCCCTTCTCCAGGCAATATGGCTACACCTTC. Residues: CASSRIPFSRQYGYTF.

The V gene is TRBV19, the J gene TRBJ2-1; the match to TRBD2 covers 7 bases. V dropped 7 bases and J dropped 4; count of bases not matched to a gene: 7. Germline-derived CDR1 and CDR2 are LNHDA and SQIVND (reference sequence). This CDR3 comprises 14 residues. CDR3: CASTPGLQYNEQFF. The CDR3 DNA reads as TGTGCCAGTACTCCGGGACTACAGTACAATGAGCAGTTCTTC.

This clonotype has a handful of counts. The chain joins TRBV9 to TRBJ1-2; maybe TRBD1 (5 bases). Germline CDR1 reads SGDLS; CDR2 reads YYNGEE. This CDR3 is built from 13 residues. Trimming left V 4 bases short and J 8 bases short, with 15 bases between. CDR3 nucleotides: TGTGCCAGCAGCCTGGGGGACCTCAGGGGCTACACCTTC. Amino acid sequence: CASSLGDLRGYTF.

The rearrangement joins TRBV29-1 to TRBJ1-1; D remains ambiguous. Per germline, CDR1 SQVTM and CDR2 ANQGSEA. This CDR3 has 12 amino acids. Trimming pared 4 bases from V and 0 bases from J, leaving 6 bases between. CDR3 loop: CSVAPMNTEAFF. The CDR3, as DNA: TGCAGCGTTGCCCCCATGAACACTGAAGCTTTCTTT. The variable domain in full, completed from reference TRBV29-1 and TRBJ1-1, reads SAVISQKPSRDICQRGTSLTIQCQVDSQVTMMFWYRQQPGQSLTLIATANQGSEATYESGFVIDKFPISRPNLTFSTLTVSNMSPEDSSIYLCSVAPMNTEAFFGQGTRLTVV.

This clonotype was recorded many times. The V gene is TRBV6-1, the J gene TRBJ2-5, with D uncertain. The CDR3 covers 13 residues. V shed 4 bases and J shed 0 bases, with 6 bases lying between them. Germline V gives CDR1 MNHNS, CDR2 SASEGT. The CDR3 DNA reads as TGTGCCAGCAGTGTCCGGGACCAAGAGACCCAGTACTTC. Residues: CASSVRDQETQYF.

The chain is built from TRBV12-3 or TRBV12-4 and TRBJ1-1; perhaps TRBD1 as D (6 bases). With 1 base removed from V and 11 bases from J, the gap between germline ends came to 17 bases. CDR3 length: 14 residues. The CDR3: CASSLGTATLKAFF. CDR3 DNA sequence: TGTGCCAGCAGTTTAGGGACAGCCACCCTGAAGGCTTTCTTT.

This clonotype showed up just a few times. The chain joins TRBV20-1 to TRBJ2-2, with 7 bases aligning to TRBD2. The CDR3 has 14 residues. The trim removed 1 base at V and 5 bases at J, leaving 4 bases unmatched. Germline V gene data show CDR1 as DFQATT and CDR2 as SNEGSKA (reference sequence). In nucleotides, the CDR3 is TGCAGTGCTAGAGTAGGCGGGGGTACCGGGGAGCTGTTTTTT. Translation gives CSARVGGGTGELFF.

The chain employs TRBV3-1 and TRBJ2-1; D is uncertain. Germline V gene lookup returns CDR1 LGHDT and CDR2 YNNKEL (reference sequence). CDR3 length equals 14 residues. The V end lost 0 bases, the J end lost 9 bases, and 12 bases lay between the germline ends. The CDR3 spells CASSQDWAPGEQFF. CDR3 bases: TGTGCCAGCAGCCAAGATTGGGCCCCAGGTGAGCAGTTCTTC.